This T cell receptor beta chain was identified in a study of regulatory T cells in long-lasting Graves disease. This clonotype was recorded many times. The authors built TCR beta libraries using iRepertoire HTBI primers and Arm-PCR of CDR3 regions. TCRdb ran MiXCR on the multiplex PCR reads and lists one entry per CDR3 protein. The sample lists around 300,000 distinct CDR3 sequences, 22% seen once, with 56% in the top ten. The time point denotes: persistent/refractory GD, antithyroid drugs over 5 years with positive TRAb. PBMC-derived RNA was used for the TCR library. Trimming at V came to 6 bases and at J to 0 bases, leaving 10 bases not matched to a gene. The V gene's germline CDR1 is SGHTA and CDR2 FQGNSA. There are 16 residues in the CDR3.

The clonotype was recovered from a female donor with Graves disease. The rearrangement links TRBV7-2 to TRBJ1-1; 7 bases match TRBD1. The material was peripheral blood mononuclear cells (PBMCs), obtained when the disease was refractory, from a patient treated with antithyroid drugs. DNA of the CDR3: TGTGCCAGCAGACCCCGGGACAGAGACTTGAACACTGAAGCTTTCTTT. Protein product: CASRPRDRDLNTEAFF.